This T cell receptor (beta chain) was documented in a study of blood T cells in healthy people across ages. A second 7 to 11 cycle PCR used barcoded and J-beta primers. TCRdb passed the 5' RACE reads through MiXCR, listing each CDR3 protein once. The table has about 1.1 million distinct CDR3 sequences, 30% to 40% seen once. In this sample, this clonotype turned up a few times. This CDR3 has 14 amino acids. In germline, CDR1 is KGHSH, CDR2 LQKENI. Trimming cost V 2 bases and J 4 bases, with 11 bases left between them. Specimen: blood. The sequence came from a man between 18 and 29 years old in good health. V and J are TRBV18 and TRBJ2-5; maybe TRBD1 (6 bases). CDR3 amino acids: CASSPTGRRETQYF. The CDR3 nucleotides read TGTGCCAGCTCACCAACAGGGCGGAGAGAGACCCAGTACTTC.